This T cell receptor (beta chain) was identified during a study of blood T cell repertoires in COVID-19. Methods used by the authors: By means of reference gene primer amplification, nucleated cell counts were estimated. Measured with immunoSEQ multiplex PCR; TCRdb has only the in-frame clones, and not every one. V and J calls and clone size are those listed in that table; D and trimming were worked out from the DNA. The table includes about 370,000 clones, around 89% detected once. The study assigned cohorts using participant-reported clinical history. CDR3 size: 14 residues. Trimming took 3 bases from V and 7 from J, leaving 18 bases between them. Germline V gives CDR1 DFQATT, CDR2 SNEGSKA (reference sequence).

Source material: PBMCs or T cells enriched from blood (not recorded which). This chain links TRBV20-1 with TRBJ1-2; D unclear. This TCR was sampled from a young man who had recovered from COVID-19. CDR3 coding DNA: TGCAGTGCTAGTGAACCACTTCGGCGGAGTGGCTACACCTTC. Translating gives CSASEPLRRSGYTF.